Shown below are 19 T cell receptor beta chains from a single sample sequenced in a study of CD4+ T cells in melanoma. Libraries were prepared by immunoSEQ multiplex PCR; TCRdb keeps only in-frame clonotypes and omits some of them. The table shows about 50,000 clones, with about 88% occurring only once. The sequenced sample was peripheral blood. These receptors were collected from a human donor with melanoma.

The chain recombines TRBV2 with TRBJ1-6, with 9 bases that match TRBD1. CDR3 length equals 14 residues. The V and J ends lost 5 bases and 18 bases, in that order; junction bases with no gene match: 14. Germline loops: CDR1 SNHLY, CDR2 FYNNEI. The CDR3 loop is CASSFTEDRGRSHF. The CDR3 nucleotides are TGTGCCAGCAGTTTTACGGAGGACAGGGGCCGGTCCCACTTT.

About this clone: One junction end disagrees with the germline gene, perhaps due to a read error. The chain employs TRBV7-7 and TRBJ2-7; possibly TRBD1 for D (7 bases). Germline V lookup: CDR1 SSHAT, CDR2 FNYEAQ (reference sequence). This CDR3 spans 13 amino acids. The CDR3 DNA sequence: TGTGCTAGCAGCCCGCAGGGGGGATACGAGCAGTACTTC. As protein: CASSPQGGYEQYF.

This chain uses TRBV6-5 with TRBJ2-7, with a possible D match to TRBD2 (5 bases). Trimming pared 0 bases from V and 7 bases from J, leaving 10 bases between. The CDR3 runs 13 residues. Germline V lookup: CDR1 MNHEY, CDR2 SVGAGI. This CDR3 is CASSYSEGSEQYF. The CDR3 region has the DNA TGTGCCAGCAGTTACTCCGAAGGGAGTGAGCAGTACTTC.

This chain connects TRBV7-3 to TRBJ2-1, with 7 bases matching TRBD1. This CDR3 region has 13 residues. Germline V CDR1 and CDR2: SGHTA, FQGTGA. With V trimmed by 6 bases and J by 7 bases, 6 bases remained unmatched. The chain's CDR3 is CASSYDRANEQFF. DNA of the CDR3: TGTGCCAGCAGTTACGACAGGGCTAATGAGCAGTTCTTC.

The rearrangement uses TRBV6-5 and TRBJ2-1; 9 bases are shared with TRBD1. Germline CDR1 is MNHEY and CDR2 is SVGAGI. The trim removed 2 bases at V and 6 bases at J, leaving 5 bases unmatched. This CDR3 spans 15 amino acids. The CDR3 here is CASSYVGGQGNEQFF. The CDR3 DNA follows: TGTGCCAGCAGTTACGTCGGGGGACAGGGCAATGAGCAGTTCTTC.

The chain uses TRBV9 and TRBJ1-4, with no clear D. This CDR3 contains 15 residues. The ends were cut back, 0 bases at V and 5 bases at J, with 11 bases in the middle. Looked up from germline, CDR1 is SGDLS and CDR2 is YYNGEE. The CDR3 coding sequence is TGTGCCAGCAGCGTAGCTTTCACCTCCAATGAAAAACTGTTTTTT. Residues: CASSVAFTSNEKLFF.

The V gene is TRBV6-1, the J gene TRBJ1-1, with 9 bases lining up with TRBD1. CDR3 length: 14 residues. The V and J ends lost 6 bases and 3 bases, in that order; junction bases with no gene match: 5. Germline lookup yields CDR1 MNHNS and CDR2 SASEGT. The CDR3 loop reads CASRGGQGDTEAFF. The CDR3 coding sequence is TGTGCCAGCAGGGGGGGACAGGGCGACACTGAAGCTTTCTTT.

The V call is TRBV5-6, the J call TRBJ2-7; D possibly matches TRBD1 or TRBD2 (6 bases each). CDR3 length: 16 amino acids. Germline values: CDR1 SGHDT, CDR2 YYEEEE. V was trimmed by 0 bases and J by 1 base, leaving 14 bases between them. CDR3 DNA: TGTGCCAGCAGCTTGGATCCGGGGGCGGATTCCTACGAGCAGTACTTC. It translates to CASSLDPGADSYEQYF.

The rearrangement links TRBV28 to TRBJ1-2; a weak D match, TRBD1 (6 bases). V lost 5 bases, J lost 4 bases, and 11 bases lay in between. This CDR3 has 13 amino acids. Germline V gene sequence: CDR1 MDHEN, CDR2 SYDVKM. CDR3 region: CASSIAGVYGYTF. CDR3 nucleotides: TGTGCCAGCAGTATAGCAGGGGTCTATGGCTACACCTTC.

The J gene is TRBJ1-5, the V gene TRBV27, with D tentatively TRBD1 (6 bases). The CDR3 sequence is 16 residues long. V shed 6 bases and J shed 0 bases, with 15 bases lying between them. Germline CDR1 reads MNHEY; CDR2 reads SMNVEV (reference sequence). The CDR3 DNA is TGTGCCAGCAGGGCCGACAGGACACATAGCAATCAGCCCCAGCATTTT. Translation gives CASRADRTHSNQPQHF.

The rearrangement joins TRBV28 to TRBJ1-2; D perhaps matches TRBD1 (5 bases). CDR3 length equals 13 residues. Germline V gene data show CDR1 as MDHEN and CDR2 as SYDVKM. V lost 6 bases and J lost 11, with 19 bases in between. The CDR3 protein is CASRLGGPGGYTF. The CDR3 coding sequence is TGTGCCAGCAGGTTGGGAGGACCCGGGGGTTACACCTTC.

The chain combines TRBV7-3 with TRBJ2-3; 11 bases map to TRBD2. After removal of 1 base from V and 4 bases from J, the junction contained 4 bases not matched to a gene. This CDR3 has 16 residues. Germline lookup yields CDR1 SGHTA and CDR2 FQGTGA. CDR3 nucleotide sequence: TGTGCCAGCAGCTTAAACCTAGCGGGAGGTTCAGATACGCAGTATTTT. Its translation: CASSLNLAGGSDTQYF. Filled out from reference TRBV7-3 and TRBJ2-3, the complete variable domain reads GAGVSQTPSNKVTEKGKYVELRCDPISGHTALYWYRQSLGQGPEFLIYFQGTGAADDSGLPNDRFFAVRPEGSVSTLKIQRTERGDSAVYLCASSLNLAGGSDTQYFGPGTRLTVL.

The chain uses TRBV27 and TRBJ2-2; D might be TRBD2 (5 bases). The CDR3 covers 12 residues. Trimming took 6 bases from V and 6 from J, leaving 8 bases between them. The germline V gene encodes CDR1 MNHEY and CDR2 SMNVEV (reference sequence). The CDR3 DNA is TGTGCCAGCAGGGAGGCCGCCGGGGAGCTGTTTTTT. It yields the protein CASREAAGELFF.

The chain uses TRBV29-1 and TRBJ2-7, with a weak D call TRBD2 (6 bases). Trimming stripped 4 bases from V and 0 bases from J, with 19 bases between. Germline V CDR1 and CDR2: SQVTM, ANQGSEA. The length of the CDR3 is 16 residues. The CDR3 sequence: CSVARPGTRSSYEQYF. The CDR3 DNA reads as TGCAGCGTTGCCCGCCCCGGGACTCGGAGCTCCTACGAGCAGTACTTC.

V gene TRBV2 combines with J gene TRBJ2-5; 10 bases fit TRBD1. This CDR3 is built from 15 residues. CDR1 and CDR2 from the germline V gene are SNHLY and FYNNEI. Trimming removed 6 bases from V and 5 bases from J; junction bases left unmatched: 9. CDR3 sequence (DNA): TGTGCCAGCAGGGAGGGACAGGGGACGCGGGAGACCCAGTACTTC. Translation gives CASREGQGTRETQYF.

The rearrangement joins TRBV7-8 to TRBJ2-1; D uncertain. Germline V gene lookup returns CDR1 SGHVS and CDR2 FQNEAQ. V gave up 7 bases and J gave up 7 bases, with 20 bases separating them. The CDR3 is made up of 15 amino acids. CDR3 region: CASTKGVVGKNEQFF. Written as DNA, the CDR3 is TGTGCCAGCACCAAAGGTGTAGTAGGGAAGAATGAGCAGTTCTTC.

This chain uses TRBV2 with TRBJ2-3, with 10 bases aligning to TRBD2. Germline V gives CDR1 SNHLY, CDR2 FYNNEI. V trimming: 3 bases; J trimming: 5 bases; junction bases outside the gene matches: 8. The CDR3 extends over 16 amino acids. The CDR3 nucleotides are TGTGCCAGCAGTGACTCTAGCGGGGGACCGGGAGATACGCAGTATTTT. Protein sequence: CASSDSSGGPGDTQYF. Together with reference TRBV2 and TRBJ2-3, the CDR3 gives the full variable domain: EPEVTQTPSHQVTQMGQEVILRCVPISNHLYFYWYRQILGQKVEFLVSFYNNEISEKSEIFDDQFSVERPDGSNFTLKIRSTKLEDSAMYFCASSDSSGGPGDTQYFGPGTRLTVL.

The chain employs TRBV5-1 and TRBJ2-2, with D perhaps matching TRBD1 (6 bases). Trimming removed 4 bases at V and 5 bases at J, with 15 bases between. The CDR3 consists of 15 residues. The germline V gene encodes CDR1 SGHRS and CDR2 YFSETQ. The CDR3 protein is CASSPTGIGTGELFF. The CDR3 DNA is TGCGCCAGCAGCCCCACAGGGATAGGGACCGGGGAGCTGTTTTTT.

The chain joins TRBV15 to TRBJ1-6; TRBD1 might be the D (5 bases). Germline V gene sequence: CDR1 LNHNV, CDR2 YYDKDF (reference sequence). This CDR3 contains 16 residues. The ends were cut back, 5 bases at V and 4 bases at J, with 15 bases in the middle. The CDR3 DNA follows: TGTGCCACCAGCCGTAGACAGTCAATATATAATTCACCCCTCCACTTT. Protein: CATSRRQSIYNSPLHF.